This T cell receptor (beta chain) was captured by sequencing in a study of T cell repertoires in ileal Crohn's disease. TCRdb's copy holds only in-frame clones and misses some; the assay was immunoSEQ multiplex PCR. The top ten hold less than 8.5% of the sample, which has about 17,000 clones, approximately 60% seen once. The CDR3 is made up of 15 amino acids. The V segment lost 3 bases and the J segment 8 bases; nucleotides outside the gene matches: 10. Germline lookup yields CDR1 MDHEN and CDR2 SYDVKM. The receptor was isolated from an adult with Crohn's disease. Sample: ileal tissue. This chain joins TRBV28 and TRBJ2-3; TRBD2 matches at 8 bases. The DNA of the CDR3 is TGTGCCAGCAGTTTTTCTATCGGGACTAGTGGTACGCAGTATTTT. Protein sequence: CASSFSIGTSGTQYF. The whole variable domain, remainder taken from reference TRBV28 and TRBJ2-3, is DVKVTQSSRYLVKRTGEKVFLECVQDMDHENMFWYRQDPGLGLRLIYFSYDVKMKEKGDIPEGYSVSREKKERFSLILESASTNQTSMYLCASSFSIGTSGTQYFGPGTRLTVL.